This is a list of T cell receptor beta chains from one sample in a study of blood T cell repertoires in COVID-19. Clones were sequenced by immunoSEQ multiplex PCR, and TCRdb holds only the in-frame ones, with some missing. Of approximately 150,000 clones listed, around 86% are singletons. The sequencing input was peripheral blood. The source of these receptors is an elderly woman with COVID-19, enrolled during active disease. Each CDR3 is given with its conserved first and last residue. The D gene is left open where the match is weak. Clone sizes are given selectively: once, few, many, or a class where the clone is expanded.

>16|TRBJ2-1|TRBD2|.|TRBV28
CASAPSTSGSSNEQFF
TGTGCCAGCGCCCCCTCTACTAGCGGGAGTTCCAATGAGCAGTTCTTC
>15|TRBJ1-4|.|.|TRBV5-3
CARSSPQGKNEKLFF
TGTGCCAGAAGCTCGCCACAGGGAAAAAATGAAAAACTGTTTTTT
>17|TRBJ2-1|.|.|TRBV7-2
CASSLDYRVGSYNEQFF
TGTGCCAGCAGCTTAGACTACCGCGTAGGCTCCTACAATGAGCAGTTCTTC
>14|TRBJ1-4|TRBD1|.|TRBV19
CASSTRTGTVKLFF
TGTGCCAGTAGTACCCGGACAGGAACAGTAAAACTGTTTTTT
>15|TRBJ1-1|.|.|TRBV6-1
CASSEAGRMNTEAFF
TGTGCCAGCAGTGAAGCTGGGAGAATGAACACTGAAGCTTTCTTT
>14|TRBJ2-1|.|.|TRBV5-1
CASSLVSGRDEQFF
TGCGCCAGCAGCTTGGTATCCGGGAGAGATGAGCAGTTCTTC
>15|TRBJ2-5|TRBD1|.|TRBV6-5
CASSNKGQGAETQYF
TGTGCCAGCAGTAACAAGGGACAGGGGGCAGAGACCCAGTACTTC
>17|TRBJ1-3|.|medium-sized|TRBV3-1/TRBV3-2
CASSPTRGGATGNTIYF
TGTGCCAGCAGCCCCACTCGGGGGGGGGCGACTGGAAACACCATATATTTT
>15|TRBJ2-5|TRBD1|once|TRBV9
CASSVTGGQREAQYF
TGTGCCAGCAGCGTGACAGGGGGTCAAAGGGAGGCCCAGTACTTC
>15|TRBJ1-1|.|.|TRBV21-1
CASSYRGGVCTEAFF
TGTGCCAGCAGCTACCGAGGGGGGGTTTGCACTGAAGCTTTCTTT
>14|TRBJ1-1|.|.|TRBV6-5
CASSWAQGVPEAFF
TGTGCCAGCAGTTGGGCACAGGGAGTCCCTGAAGCTTTCTTT
>18|TRBJ2-1|TRBD2|.|TRBV4-2
CASSQEGVLGREDNEQFF
TGTGCCAGCAGCCAAGAAGGGGTACTCGGCCGGGAGGACAATGAGCAGTTCTTC
>15|TRBJ1-5|TRBD1|once|TRBV2
CASSLGQGNNQPQHF
TGTGCCAGCAGCCTTGGACAGGGAAACAATCAGCCCCAGCATTTT
>16|TRBJ1-3|.|.|TRBV6-5
CASSSTGTFSGNTIYF
TGTGCCAGCAGTTCTACAGGGACGTTCTCTGGAAACACCATATATTTT
>14|TRBJ1-4|.|.|TRBV7-6
CASSRRGGVEKLFF
TGTGCCAGCAGCCGAAGGGGGGGAGTGGAAAAACTGTTTTTT
>18|TRBJ1-4|TRBD1|once|TRBV7-9
CASSLPGTGGTTNEKLFF
TGTGCCAGCAGCTTACCAGGGACAGGGGGCACAACTAATGAAAAACTGTTTTTT
>15|TRBJ2-1|.|.|TRBV9
CASSVEGQRYNEQFF
TGTGCCAGCAGCGTCGAGGGACAAAGATACAATGAGCAGTTCTTC
>15|TRBJ2-1|TRBD2|.|TRBV29-1
CSIGASGNTYNEQFF
TGCAGCATCGGGGCTAGCGGGAATACCTACAATGAGCAGTTCTTC
>15|TRBJ2-1|.|.|TRBV7-3
CASSPSRSSYNEQFF
TGTGCCAGCAGCCCCAGTAGGAGCTCCTACAATGAGCAGTTCTTC
>12|TRBJ1-2|TRBD1|once|TRBV7-2
CASSLDRVGYTF
TGTGCCAGCAGCCTTGACAGGGTGGGCTACACCTTC
>13|TRBJ1-3|.|.|TRBV6-5
CATSPTSGNTIYF
TGTGCCACGAGTCCCACCTCTGGAAACACCATATATTTT
>13|TRBJ1-1|.|.|TRBV9
CASSVADTPEAFF
TGTGCCAGCAGCGTAGCTGACACCCCTGAAGCTTTCTTT
>16|TRBJ2-2|.|.|TRBV9
CASSVGASPGTGELFF
TGTGCCAGCAGCGTAGGGGCTAGCCCGGGGACCGGGGAGCTGTTTTTT